This TCR beta chain was captured by sequencing in a study of blood T cell repertoires in COVID-19. Overall study: Samples came from the United States, Italy and Spain, spanning acute and convalescent COVID-19.

Sequenced by immunoSEQ multiplex PCR; TCRdb stores in-frame clones only, minus some. The profile shows some 270,000 clones, approximately 89% of them singletons. Germline assignment: CDR1 SGHVS and CDR2 FNYEAQ. CDR3 size: 16 residues. V was clipped by 1 base and J by 4 bases; unmatched bases: 9. Material: peripheral blood. The chain links TRBV7-6 to TRBJ2-5; 7 bases match TRBD1. The sequence derives from a woman aged 40-49 years who had recovered from COVID-19. The CDR3 DNA reads as TGTGCCAGCAGCTTAGGCGCAGGGGGTATGGGAGAGACCCAGTACTTC. Its translation is CASSLGAGGMGETQYF. The whole variable domain, remainder taken from reference TRBV7-6 and TRBJ2-5, is GAGVSQSPRYKVTKRGQDVALRCDPISGHVSLYWYRQALGQGPEFLTYFNYEAQQDKSGLPNDRFSAERPEGSISTLTIQRTEQRDSAMYRCASSLGAGGMGETQYFGPGTRLLVL.